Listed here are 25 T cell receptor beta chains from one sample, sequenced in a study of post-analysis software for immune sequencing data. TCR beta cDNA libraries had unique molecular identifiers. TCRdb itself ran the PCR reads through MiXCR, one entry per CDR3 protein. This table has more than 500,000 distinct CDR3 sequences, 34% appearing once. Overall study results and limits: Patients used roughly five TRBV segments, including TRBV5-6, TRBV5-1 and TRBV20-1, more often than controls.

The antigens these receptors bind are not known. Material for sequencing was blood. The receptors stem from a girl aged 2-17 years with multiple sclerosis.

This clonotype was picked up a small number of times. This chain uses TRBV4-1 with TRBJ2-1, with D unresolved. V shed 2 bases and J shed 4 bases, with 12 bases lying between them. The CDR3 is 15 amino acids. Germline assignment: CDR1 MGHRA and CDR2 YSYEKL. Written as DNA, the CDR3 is TGCGCCAGCAGCCAAATAGTGGACGGTTACAATGAGCAGTTCTTC. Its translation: CASSQIVDGYNEQFF.

The CDR3 loop is CASSQDAGTGEAFF. The CDR3 coding sequence is TGCGCCAGCAGCCAAGATGCTGGGACAGGGGAAGCTTTCTTT. The chain uses TRBV4-1 and TRBJ1-1, with TRBD1 matching 9 bases. The CDR3 length is 14 residues. CDR1 and CDR2 from the germline V gene are MGHRA and YSYEKL. V lost 0 bases and J lost 8; bases outside the gene matches: 4.

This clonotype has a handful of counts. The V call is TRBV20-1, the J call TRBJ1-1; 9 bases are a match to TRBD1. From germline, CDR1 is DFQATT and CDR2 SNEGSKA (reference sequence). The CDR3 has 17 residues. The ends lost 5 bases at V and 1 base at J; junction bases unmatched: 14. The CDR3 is CSALGGGQGSPNTEAFF. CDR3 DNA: TGCAGTGCTCTGGGAGGAGGACAGGGGTCCCCGAACACTGAAGCTTTCTTT.

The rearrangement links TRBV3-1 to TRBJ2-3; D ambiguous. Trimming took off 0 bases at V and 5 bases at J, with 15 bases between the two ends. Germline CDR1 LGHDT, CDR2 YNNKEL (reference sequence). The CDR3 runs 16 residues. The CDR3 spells CASSQDRIKLGDTQYF. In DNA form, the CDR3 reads TGTGCCAGCAGCCAAGATCGGATTAAACTGGGAGATACGCAGTATTTT.

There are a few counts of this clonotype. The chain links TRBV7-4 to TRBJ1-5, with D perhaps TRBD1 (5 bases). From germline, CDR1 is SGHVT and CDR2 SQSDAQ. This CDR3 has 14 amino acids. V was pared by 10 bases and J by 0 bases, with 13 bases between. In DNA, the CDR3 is TGTGCCACCTGGACAATAGATAGCAATCAGCCCCAGCATTTT. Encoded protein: CATWTIDSNQPQHF. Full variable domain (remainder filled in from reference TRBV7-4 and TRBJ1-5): GAGVSQSPRYKVAKRGRDVALRCDSISGHVTLYWYRQTLGQGSEVLTYSQSDAQRDKSGRPSGRFSAERPERSVSTLKIQRTEQGDSAVYLCATWTIDSNQPQHFGDGTRLSIL.

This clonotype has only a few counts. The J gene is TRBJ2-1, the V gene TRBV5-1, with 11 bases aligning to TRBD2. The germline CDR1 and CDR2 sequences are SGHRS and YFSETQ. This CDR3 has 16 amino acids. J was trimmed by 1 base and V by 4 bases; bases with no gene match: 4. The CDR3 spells CASSHGTSGSYNEQFF. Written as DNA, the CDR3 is TGCGCCAGCAGCCACGGGACTAGCGGTTCCTACAATGAGCAGTTCTTC.

The CDR3 loop is CASSQDPTSETGELFF. The DNA for the CDR3 is TGTGCCAGCAGCCAAGATCCGACTAGCGAAACCGGGGAGCTGTTTTTT. The rearrangement uses TRBV4-2 and TRBJ2-2; 8 bases are a match to TRBD2. The CDR3 is 16 residues long. The V gene end was trimmed by 0 bases and the J gene end by 5 bases; junction bases not matched to a gene: 5. The germline gives CDR1 LGHNA, CDR2 YNFKEQ.

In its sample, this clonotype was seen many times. The CDR3 bases are TGTGCCAGCAGTTCGACAGGGGGTAGCAATCAGCCCCAGCATTTT. This encodes CASSSTGGSNQPQHF. The chain couples TRBV6-5 to TRBJ1-5; 9 bases agree with TRBD1. Germline CDR1 MNHEY, CDR2 SVGAGI. The CDR3 spans 15 residues. Trimming cost V 4 bases and J 0 bases; bases outside gene matches: 1.

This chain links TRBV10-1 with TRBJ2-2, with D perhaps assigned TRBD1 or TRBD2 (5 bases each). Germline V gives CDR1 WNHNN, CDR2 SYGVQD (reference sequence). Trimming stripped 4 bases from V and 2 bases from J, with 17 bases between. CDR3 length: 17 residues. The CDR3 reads CASSAQIPGPNTGELFF. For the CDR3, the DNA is TGCGCCAGCAGTGCACAGATACCGGGACCCAACACCGGGGAGCTGTTTTTT.

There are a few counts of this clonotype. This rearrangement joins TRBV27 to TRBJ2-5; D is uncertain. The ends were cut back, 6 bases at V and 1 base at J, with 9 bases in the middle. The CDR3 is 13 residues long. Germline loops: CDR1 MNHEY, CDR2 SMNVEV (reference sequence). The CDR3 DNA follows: TGTGCCAGCAGGTTCCTCCGCCAAGAGACCCAGTACTTC. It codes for CASRFLRQETQYF.

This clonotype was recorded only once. The CDR3 region is CASSRRATYYEQYF. The CDR3 DNA is TGCGCCAGCAGCCGACGGGCAACGTACTACGAGCAGTACTTC. This rearrangement joins TRBV4-1 to TRBJ2-7; D not certain. Trimming took 4 bases from V and 3 from J, leaving 13 bases between them. CDR3 size: 14 residues. The germline V gene encodes CDR1 MGHRA and CDR2 YSYEKL.

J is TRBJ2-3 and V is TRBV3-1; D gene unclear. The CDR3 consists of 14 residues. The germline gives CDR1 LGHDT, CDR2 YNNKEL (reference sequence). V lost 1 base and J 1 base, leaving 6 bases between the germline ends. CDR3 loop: CASSQAEGTDTQYF. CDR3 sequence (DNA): TGTGCCAGCAGCCAAGCAGAGGGCACAGATACGCAGTATTTT.

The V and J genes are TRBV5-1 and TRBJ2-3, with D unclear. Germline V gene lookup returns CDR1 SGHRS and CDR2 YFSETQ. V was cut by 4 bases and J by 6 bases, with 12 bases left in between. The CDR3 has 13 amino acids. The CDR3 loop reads CASSRSDFDTQYF. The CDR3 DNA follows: TGCGCCAGCAGCCGGAGCGACTTCGATACGCAGTATTTT.

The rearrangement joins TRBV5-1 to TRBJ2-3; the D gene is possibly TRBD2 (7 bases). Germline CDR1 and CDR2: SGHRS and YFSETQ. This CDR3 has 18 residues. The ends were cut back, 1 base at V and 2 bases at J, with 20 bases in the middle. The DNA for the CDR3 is TGCGCCAGCAGCTTGTGGACGGCGGGGGACATCCCCACAGATACGCAGTATTTT. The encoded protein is CASSLWTAGDIPTDTQYF. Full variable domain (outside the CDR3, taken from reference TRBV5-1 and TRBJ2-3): KAGVTQTPRYLIKTRGQQVTLSCSPISGHRSVSWYQQTPGQGLQFLFEYFSETQRNKGNFPGRFSGRQFSNSRSEMNVSTLELGDSALYLCASSLWTAGDIPTDTQYFGPGTRLTVL.

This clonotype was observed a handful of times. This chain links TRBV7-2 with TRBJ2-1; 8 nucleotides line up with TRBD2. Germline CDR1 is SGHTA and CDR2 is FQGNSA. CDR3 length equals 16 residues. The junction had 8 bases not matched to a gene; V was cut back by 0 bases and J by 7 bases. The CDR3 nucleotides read TGTGCCAGCAGCTTAGCCCCGAGGAGCGGGGGTAATGAGCAGTTCTTC. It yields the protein CASSLAPRSGGNEQFF.

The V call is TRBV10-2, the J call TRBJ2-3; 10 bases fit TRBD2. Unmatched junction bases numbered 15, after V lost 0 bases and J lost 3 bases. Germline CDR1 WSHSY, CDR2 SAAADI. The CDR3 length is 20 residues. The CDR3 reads CASSESASGGKGLGTDTQYF. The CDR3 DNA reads TGCGCCAGCAGTGAGTCGGCTAGCGGGGGAAAGGGATTGGGGACAGATACGCAGTATTTT.

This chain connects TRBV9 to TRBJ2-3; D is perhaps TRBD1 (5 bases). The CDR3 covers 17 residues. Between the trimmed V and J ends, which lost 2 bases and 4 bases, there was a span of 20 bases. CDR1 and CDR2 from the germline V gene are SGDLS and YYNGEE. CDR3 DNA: TGTGCCAGCAGCGTGTGGCTAGGGGCTGATCCCTCAGATACGCAGTATTTT. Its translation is CASSVWLGADPSDTQYF.

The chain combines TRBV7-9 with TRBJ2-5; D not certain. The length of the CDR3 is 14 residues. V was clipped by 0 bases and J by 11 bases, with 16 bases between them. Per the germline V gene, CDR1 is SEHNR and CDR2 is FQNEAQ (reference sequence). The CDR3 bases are TGTGCCAGCAGCTTAGCTTTATTGGCGTCAGAGCAGTACTTC. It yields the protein CASSLALLASEQYF.

The CDR3 sequence: CASRIAGGTDTQYF. DNA for the CDR3: TGTGCCAGCAGGATAGCGGGGGGCACAGATACGCAGTATTTT. This rearrangement joins TRBV6-1 to TRBJ2-3; 9 bases match TRBD2. With V trimmed by 6 bases and J by 1 base, 2 bases remained unmatched. There are 14 residues in the CDR3. The germline gives CDR1 MNHNS, CDR2 SASEGT.

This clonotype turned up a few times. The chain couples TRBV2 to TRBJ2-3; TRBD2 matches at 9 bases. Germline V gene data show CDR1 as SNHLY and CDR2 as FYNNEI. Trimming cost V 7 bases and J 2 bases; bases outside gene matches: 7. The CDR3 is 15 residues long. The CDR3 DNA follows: TGTGCCAGCAAAACTAGCGGGCTCAACACAGATACGCAGTATTTT. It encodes CASKTSGLNTDTQYF.

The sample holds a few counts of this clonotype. The DNA of the CDR3 is TGCGCCAGCAGCCAAGCTGGGAACCTCCGGGAGCAGTACTTC. It encodes CASSQAGNLREQYF. The chain is built from TRBV4-1 and TRBJ2-7, with D unresolved. Germline lookup yields CDR1 MGHRA and CDR2 YSYEKL. Deletions cut 1 base from V and 7 bases from J, with 14 bases between. CDR3 size: 14 residues.

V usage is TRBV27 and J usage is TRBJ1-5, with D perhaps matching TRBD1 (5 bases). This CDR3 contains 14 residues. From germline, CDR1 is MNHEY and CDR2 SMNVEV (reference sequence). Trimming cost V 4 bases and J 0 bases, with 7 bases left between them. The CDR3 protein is CASSWGVSNQPQHF. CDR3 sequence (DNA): TGTGCCAGCAGTTGGGGGGTTAGCAATCAGCCCCAGCATTTT.

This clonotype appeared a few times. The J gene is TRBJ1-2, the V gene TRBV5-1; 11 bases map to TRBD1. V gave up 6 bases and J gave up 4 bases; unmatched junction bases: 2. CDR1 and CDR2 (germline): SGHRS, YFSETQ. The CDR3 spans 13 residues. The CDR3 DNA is TGCGCCAGCATGGGGACAGGGGGCTATGGCTACACCTTC. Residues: CASMGTGGYGYTF.

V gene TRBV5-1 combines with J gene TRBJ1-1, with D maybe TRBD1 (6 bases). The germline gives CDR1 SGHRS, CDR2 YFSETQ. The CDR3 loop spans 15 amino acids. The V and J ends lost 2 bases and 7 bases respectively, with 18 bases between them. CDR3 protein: CASSFSFTGRLEAFF. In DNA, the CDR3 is TGCGCCAGCAGCTTCTCTTTTACAGGGAGACTTGAAGCTTTCTTT.

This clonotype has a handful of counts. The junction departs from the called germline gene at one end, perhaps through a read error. The CDR3 here is CASREGPKNIQYF. CDR3 bases: TGTGCCAGCCGTGAAGGACCCAAAAACATTCAGTACTTC. V is TRBV6-1 and J is TRBJ2-4; D remains ambiguous. Germline-derived CDR1 and CDR2 are MNHNS and SASEGT. CDR3 length: 13 residues.